The text below deals with one TCR beta chain. This clone's antigen is unknown. Base qualities are not provided; no much larger clone lies one nucleotide away. The sample belongs to a study of blood T cell repertoires in COVID-19 (TCRdb year 2020). Broadly, across the study: Collaborator samples came from the United States, Italy and Spain and covered acute and convalescent phases of COVID-19. The samples were drawn from two sources: the first 160 participants of the ongoing ImmuneRACE study, and 1,254 subjects contributed by 6 global collaborators. The material from the prospective study consisted of cDNA or gDNA derived from T cells, B-cell-depleted T cells, or PBMCs. A freely available public database, intended as a resource for researchers studying the immune response to SARS-CoV-2, is where the repertoires were released. The dataset comprised deeply sampled blood TCRbeta repertoires from subjects exposed to, actively infected with, or recovered from COVID-19. Sample metadata almost always included a de-identified subject ID, COVID-19 status, age in years and sex. Where available, HLA class I and class II types were taken from metadata supplied by the sample provider and were not determined by assay-based typing.

TCRbeta CDR3 regions were amplified from genomic DNA by means of the immunoSEQ Assay, a bias-controlled multiplex PCR. From the authors' description of their analysis: Within the assay, amplification of reference gene primers was used to estimate how many nucleated cells each sample contained. To quantify the absolute abundance of each unique TCRbeta CDR3 rearrangement, sequence reads were collapsed and filtered. For each sample, productive Simpson clonality was calculated by taking the square root of Simpson's diversity index across productive rearrangements. The source is immuneACCESS, and TCRdb retained only in-frame sequences with V and J called. Part of the clones is not carried over; for the studies checked, unresolved V genes explain less than half of this, and the remainder is unexplained. That table supplies the V and J calls and clone size; D and trimming were determined from the DNA. This sample holds a few hundred thousand clones; about 89% were observed only once. About 9.8% of the sample comes from the top ten.

General study outcomes and caveats: The amount of clinical and demographic metadata varied by source and participant and was provided uncurated.

A second Seattle source provided samples from volunteer blood donors who had recovered from COVID-19. Each collaborating institution followed its own protocols to collect whole blood in K2EDTA tubes. For TCRbeta analysis, collaborator samples were shipped as frozen whole blood, as isolated PBMCs, or as DNA extracted from either sample type. Sequencing was carried out using peripheral blood. The source of this sequence is a man aged 35 to 55 who had recovered from COVID-19.

Here the CDR3 is given as CASSLAGGGALVEMAEAFF. In nucleotides, the sequence is TGTGCCAGCAGCTTGGCCGGGGGAGGGGCCCTAGTAGAAATGGCTGAAGCTTTCTTT. The chain is made from TRBV5-6 and TRBJ1-1; TRBD1 might be the D gene, on 5 matching bases. Between the V and J ends, shortened by 0 bases and 6 bases respectively, the junction contains 27 bases. Counted from cysteine to phenylalanine, this CDR3 has 19 amino acids. This entry keeps only the CDR3 DNA: 57 bases, framed from base 1. The germline V gene supplies CDR1 SGHDT and CDR2 YYEEEE.